This TCR beta chain comes out of a study of blood T cell repertoires in COVID-19. Study as a whole: The samples span acute and convalescent COVID-19 from the United States, Italy and Spain.

In the original analysis: Scientists estimated how many nucleated cells there were by amplifying reference gene primers. Generated by immunoSEQ multiplex PCR, the TCRdb table keeps only in-frame clones and is missing some. The DNA gave D and trimming, while V, J and clone size come from that table. Counted here are approximately 170,000 clones, roughly 89% occurring once; the ten biggest clones make up 3.7%. The clonotype originates from a man in his late teens or twenties with active or convalescent COVID-19. Sequenced input: peripheral blood.

CDR3 protein: CASSEAGAGELFF. In DNA form, the CDR3 reads TGTGCCAGCAGTGAAGCGGGAGCCGGGGAGCTGTTTTTT. This rearrangement joins TRBV25-1 to TRBJ2-2, with 7 bases matching TRBD2. V dropped 2 bases and J dropped 6; count of bases not matched to a gene: 0. Germline CDR1 is MGHDK and CDR2 is SYGVNS. The CDR3 contains 13 residues.